Below, one TCR beta chain is given with its context. The data were obtained in a study of blood T cell repertoires in COVID-19. Turning to the study itself: Acute and convalescent COVID-19 specimens originated in the United States, Italy and Spain. T cells, B-cell-depleted T cells, or PBMCs supplied cDNA or gDNA.

Germline CDR1 LGHNA, CDR2 YSLEER. The CDR3 is 14 residues long. The V gene end was trimmed by 0 bases and the J gene end by 7 bases; junction bases not matched to a gene: 5. In the original analysis: Scientists estimated how many nucleated cells there were by amplifying reference gene primers. Sequencing was performed with immunoSEQ multiplex PCR; in TCRdb, only in-frame clones are kept and a portion is missing. The V and J calls and clone size are taken from that table; D and trimming were inferred from the DNA. The sample yields fewer than 120,000 clones, approximately 85% seen once. The gene calls are TRBV4-3 and TRBJ2-7; the match to TRBD1 covers 8 bases. The sequence derives from an older woman with acute or convalescent COVID-19. Sequenced material: peripheral blood. CDR3 region: CASSQEQGAWEQYF. The DNA for the CDR3 is TGCGCCAGCAGCCAAGAGCAGGGGGCGTGGGAGCAGTACTTC.